This T cell receptor beta chain was recovered during a study of cytomegalovirus exposure and HLA in healthy donors. CDR3 length: 14 amino acids. Germline lookup yields CDR1 MDHEN and CDR2 SYDVKM. Trimming stripped 5 bases from V and 4 bases from J, with 14 bases between. The PCR ran on 60 Vbeta and 13 Jbeta primers. Measured with immunoSEQ multiplex PCR; TCRdb has only the in-frame clones, and not every one. The sample yields 100,000 to 150,000 clones, of which the top ten take up approximately 2.6%. The material sequenced was PBMCs. The source is a man in his thirties or forties in good health and CMV-seronegative. The gene calls are TRBV28 and TRBJ1-2; D is possibly TRBD1 (5 bases). CDR3 sequence (DNA): TGTGCCAGCAGTCTAGTTCCGGGGGGCTATGGCTACACCTTC. It translates to CASSLVPGGYGYTF.